The rows below give T cell receptor beta chains drawn from one sample of a study of HIV-infected patients and healthy controls. TCRdb reprocessed the 5' RACE reads via MiXCR and lists one record per CDR3 protein. The sample comprises about 18,000 distinct CDR3 sequences, 9% to 15% of which are singletons, and 8.5% to 14% rests with the top ten. Sequences were obtained from blood. These receptors all come from an adult in good health. Each CDR3 is given with its conserved first and last residue. D genes are given only for firm matches. Only part of the rows carry a size: once, few, many, or a class if the clone is expanded.

D gene: .; J gene: TRBJ2-7; clone size: many; V gene: TRBV7-2; CDR3 DNA: TGTGCCAGCAGCTTCGGGGGGCGCACCTACGAGCAGTACTTC; CDR3 protein: CASSFGGRTYEQYF
D gene: .; J gene: TRBJ2-2; clone size: many; V gene: TRBV12-5; CDR3 DNA: TGTGCTAGTGGTTTGGTACTGGCCTACACCGGGGAGCTGTTTTTT; CDR3 protein: CASGLVLAYTGELFF
D gene: .; J gene: TRBJ1-4; clone size: .; V gene: TRBV20-1; CDR3 DNA: TGCAGTGCCAAGCTGGGGAATGAAAAACTGTTTTTT; CDR3 protein: CSAKLGNEKLFF
D gene: TRBD2; J gene: TRBJ2-3; clone size: few; V gene: TRBV11-2; CDR3 DNA: TGTGCCAGCAGCCATCCCTTAGCGGGAACTAGCACAGATACGCAGTATTTT; CDR3 protein: CASSHPLAGTSTDTQYF
D gene: TRBD1; J gene: TRBJ1-5; clone size: .; V gene: TRBV5-1; CDR3 DNA: TGCGCCAGCAGCTTGGCGGCAGGGGGGACCTATAGCAATCAGCCCCAGCATTTT; CDR3 protein: CASSLAAGGTYSNQPQHF
D gene: .; J gene: TRBJ2-6; clone size: medium-sized; V gene: TRBV29-1; CDR3 DNA: TGCAGCGTTGAACTGGGGGCCAACGTCCTGACTTTC; CDR3 protein: CSVELGANVLTF
D gene: .; J gene: TRBJ1-2; clone size: many; V gene: TRBV6-6; CDR3 DNA: TGTGCCAGCAGTTCGCTCCCACAGGTGAACTATGGCTACACCTTC; CDR3 protein: CASSSLPQVNYGYTF
D gene: TRBD1; J gene: TRBJ2-7; clone size: many; V gene: TRBV12-3/TRBV12-4; CDR3 DNA: TGTGCCAGCAGCCGGGACAGGGTCTACGAGCAGTACTTC; CDR3 protein: CASSRDRVYEQYF
D gene: .; J gene: TRBJ1-2; clone size: many; V gene: TRBV5-1; CDR3 DNA: TGCGCCAGCAGCGGTGGCGAAACCTATGGCTACACCTTC; CDR3 protein: CASSGGETYGYTF
D gene: .; J gene: TRBJ2-7; clone size: many; V gene: TRBV14; CDR3 DNA: TGTGCCAGCAGCCACAGGGGCGCCTACGAGCAGTACTTC; CDR3 protein: CASSHRGAYEQYF
D gene: TRBD2; J gene: TRBJ2-2; clone size: many; V gene: TRBV29-1; CDR3 DNA: TGCAGCGTTGCTAGCGGAGACACCGGGGAGCTGTTTTTT; CDR3 protein: CSVASGDTGELFF
D gene: TRBD1; J gene: TRBJ1-2; clone size: .; V gene: TRBV19; CDR3 DNA: TGTGCCAGTAGTCCGTGGACAGGCAACCCCTATGGCTACACCTTC; CDR3 protein: CASSPWTGNPYGYTF
D gene: .; J gene: TRBJ2-1; clone size: medium-sized; V gene: TRBV12-3/TRBV12-4; CDR3 DNA: TGTGCCAGCAGTTTAAGAGGTGAGCAGTTCTTC; CDR3 protein: CASSLRGEQFF
D gene: .; J gene: TRBJ1-1; clone size: many; V gene: TRBV5-6; CDR3 DNA: TGTGCCAGCAGCTGGGGGGTTGGCACTGAAGCTTTCTTT; CDR3 protein: CASSWGVGTEAFF
D gene: .; J gene: TRBJ2-1; clone size: .; V gene: TRBV6-2/TRBV6-3; CDR3 DNA: TGTGCCAGCAGTTCTATTACGAGCTCCTACAATGAGCAGTTCTTC; CDR3 protein: CASSSITSSYNEQFF
D gene: .; J gene: TRBJ1-1; clone size: .; V gene: TRBV29-1; CDR3 DNA: TGCAGCGATGACGGGGTTAACACTGAAGCTTTCTTT; CDR3 protein: CSDDGVNTEAFF
D gene: TRBD1; J gene: TRBJ2-7; clone size: .; V gene: TRBV5-5; CDR3 DNA: TGTGCCAGCAGCTTGACAGGGGTCGAGCAGTACTTC; CDR3 protein: CASSLTGVEQYF
D gene: .; J gene: TRBJ2-5; clone size: many; V gene: TRBV3-1; CDR3 DNA: TGTGCCAGCAGCCAAGATCACAGGTCCTCACAAGAGACCCAGTACTTC; CDR3 protein: CASSQDHRSSQETQYF
D gene: TRBD1; J gene: TRBJ1-2; clone size: .; V gene: TRBV12-3/TRBV12-4; CDR3 DNA: TGTGCCAGCAGTTTATGGAAGGGGGCAGGTGATGGCTACACCTTC; CDR3 protein: CASSLWKGAGDGYTF
D gene: .; J gene: TRBJ2-2; clone size: many; V gene: TRBV9; CDR3 DNA: TGTGCCAGCAGCGTCCCTATGGACGCCGGGGAGCTGTTTTTT; CDR3 protein: CASSVPMDAGELFF
D gene: TRBD2; J gene: TRBJ2-7; clone size: medium-sized; V gene: TRBV7-6; CDR3 DNA: TGTGCCACCGGGACTAGCCCCTACGAGCAGTACTTC; CDR3 protein: CATGTSPYEQYF
D gene: .; J gene: TRBJ2-1; clone size: .; V gene: TRBV11-2; CDR3 DNA: TGTGCCAGCAGCTTAACACGAAAAAACAATCCTCAGTTCTTC; CDR3 protein: CASSLTRKNNPQFF
D gene: TRBD2; J gene: TRBJ2-1; clone size: many; V gene: TRBV28; CDR3 DNA: TGTGCCAGCAGTTTTCTCGGTGTAACTAGCGGGGGGGCCCTCCAGTTCTTC; CDR3 protein: CASSFLGVTSGGALQFF
D gene: .; J gene: TRBJ2-1; clone size: .; V gene: TRBV7-2; CDR3 DNA: TGTGCCAGCAGCCTACGACTGTATAGGGGGCGGGGGGTGAATGAGCAGTTCTTC; CDR3 protein: CASSLRLYRGRGVNEQFF
D gene: .; J gene: TRBJ1-2; clone size: many; V gene: TRBV9; CDR3 DNA: TGTGCCAGCAGCGTCGGTGGCGCACTGCTCTATGGCTACACCTTC; CDR3 protein: CASSVGGALLYGYTF
D gene: .; J gene: TRBJ2-1; clone size: many; V gene: TRBV11-2; CDR3 DNA: TGTGCCAGCAGCTTACTCCTTTACAATGAGCAGTTCTTC; CDR3 protein: CASSLLLYNEQFF
D gene: .; J gene: TRBJ2-7; clone size: many; V gene: TRBV7-2; CDR3 DNA: TGTGCCAGCGGGCCAGGGAGGCACGAGCAGTACTTC; CDR3 protein: CASGPGRHEQYF
D gene: TRBD1; J gene: TRBJ1-5; clone size: .; V gene: TRBV12-3/TRBV12-4; CDR3 DNA: TGTGCCAGCAGCACCGGGACAGGGACTCAGCCCCAGCATTTT; CDR3 protein: CASSTGTGTQPQHF
D gene: .; J gene: TRBJ1-1; clone size: medium-sized; V gene: TRBV5-1; CDR3 DNA: TGCGCCAGCAGCTTGAGCTTGGGGACTGAAGCTTTCTTT; CDR3 protein: CASSLSLGTEAFF